The 15 T cell receptor beta chains in this list originate from one sample, sequenced in a study of glioma-infiltrating T cells after dendritic cell vaccination. Sequencing used immunoSEQ multiplex PCR; TCRdb keeps in-frame clones, though not all of them. The data contain 80,000 to 100,000 clones, 70% to 80% of them singletons. This material consisted of blood, taken before dendritic cell vaccination. The receptor source for this set is a human donor with glioblastoma.

This clone was counted only a few times. The chain is built from TRBV2 and TRBJ2-7, with D tentatively TRBD2 (5 bases). CDR1 and CDR2 from the germline V gene are SNHLY and FYNNEI. The CDR3 has 14 amino acids. Trimming cost V 0 bases and J 5 bases, with 11 bases left between them. The CDR3 protein is CASSEAARRNEQYF. CDR3 sequence (DNA): TGTGCCAGCAGTGAAGCTGCCCGGAGGAACGAGCAGTACTTC.

With respect to this clone: The sample holds other DNA sequences that translate to the same CDR3. The rearrangement uses TRBV4-1 and TRBJ2-1; D ambiguous. Trimming took 1 base from V and 4 from J, leaving 14 bases between them. The CDR3 extends over 16 amino acids. The germline CDR1 and CDR2 sequences are MGHRA and YSYEKL. The CDR3 here is CASSQVDILSYNEQFF. CDR3 in DNA: TGCGCCAGCAGCCAAGTCGACATTCTCTCGTACAATGAGCAGTTCTTC.

The chain carries TRBV6-1 and TRBJ2-7; TRBD2 matches 8 bases. The CDR3 extends over 15 amino acids. In germline, CDR1 is MNHNS, CDR2 SASEGT. V trimming: 4 bases; J trimming: 2 bases; junction bases outside the gene matches: 7. This CDR3 is CASSASGSITYEQYF. In DNA form, the CDR3 reads TGTGCCAGCAGTGCGAGCGGGAGCATCACCTACGAGCAGTACTTC.

The chain uses TRBV6-4 and TRBJ2-3, with a possible D match to TRBD1 (5 bases). The tail of the sequence fits TRBJ1-5 better, so the J call may be wrong. The CDR3 has 13 amino acids. Germline CDR1 MRHNA, CDR2 SNTAGT. The CDR3 is CASSESDTDTQHF. CDR3 nucleotide sequence: TGTGCCAGCAGTGAGTCGGACACAGATACGCAGCATTTT.

J is TRBJ2-5 and V is TRBV28; TRBD1 is a possible D gene (5 bases). The CDR3 consists of 15 residues. Germline CDR1 and CDR2: MDHEN and SYDVKM. V was cut by 2 bases and J by 4 bases, with 14 bases left in between. DNA for the CDR3: TGTGCCAGCAGTTTAGTCAGGGCCCGGCGAGAGACCCAGTACTTC. It yields the protein CASSLVRARRETQYF. The entire variable domain, with the rest obtained from reference TRBV28 and TRBJ2-5, is as follows: DVKVTQSSRYLVKRTGEKVFLECVQDMDHENMFWYRQDPGLGLRLIYFSYDVKMKEKGDIPEGYSVSREKKERFSLILESASTNQTSMYLCASSLVRARRETQYFGPGTRLLVL.

The rearrangement uses TRBV9 and TRBJ1-3; TRBD1 is a possible D gene (5 bases). The V end was cut by 2 bases, the J end by 2 bases, with 8 bases between. CDR1 and CDR2 from the germline V gene are SGDLS and YYNGEE. The CDR3 totals 14 residues. The CDR3 is CASSVAGTGNTIYF. CDR3 in DNA: TGTGCCAGCAGCGTCGCAGGGACTGGAAACACCATATATTTT.

The chain recombines TRBV29-1 with TRBJ2-5, with D possibly TRBD1 on 6 matching bases. This CDR3 region has 13 residues. Per the germline V gene, CDR1 is SQVTM and CDR2 is ANQGSEA. The V end was cut by 6 bases, the J end by 3 bases, with 14 bases between. In nucleotides, the CDR3 is TGCAGCGTCGCCCTTAGGGGGAAAGAGACCCAGTACTTC. This sequence encodes CSVALRGKETQYF.

V gene TRBV28 combines with J gene TRBJ1-1, with 7 positions matching TRBD1. Losses at the gene ends were 3 bases for V and 0 bases for J; bases not matched to a gene: 10. This CDR3 has 17 amino acids. Germline V lookup: CDR1 MDHEN, CDR2 SYDVKM. The CDR3 nucleotides read TGTGCCAGCAGTTTTCTCCTACAGGGGTCGATGAACACTGAAGCTTTCTTT. Its translation is CASSFLLQGSMNTEAFF.

This chain joins TRBV6-1 and TRBJ2-7; TRBD2 aligns across 15 bases. The CDR3 contains 15 residues. J gave up 8 bases and V 6 bases, and 8 bases lay outside the gene matches. Germline CDR1 is MNHNS and CDR2 is SASEGT. The CDR3 DNA reads as TGTGCCAGCAGCCCCGGGACTAGCGGGAGGTGGCAGCAGTACTTC. Amino acid sequence: CASSPGTSGRWQQYF.

The J gene is TRBJ1-2, the V gene TRBV6-1; 8 bases align to TRBD1. The CDR3 sequence is 15 residues long. CDR1 is MNHNS, CDR2 SASEGT, per germline. J lost 3 bases, V lost 8 bases, and 11 bases had no gene match. CDR3 DNA: TGTGCCAGCCTGCCAGGGGGCACCACATACTATGGCTACACCTTC. Translated: CASLPGGTTYYGYTF.

This clone was recorded only once. The genes are TRBV21-1 and TRBJ2-1; TRBD2 was called by the table and not checked on the DNA. TRBV21-1 is a documented pseudogene. This CDR3 region has 16 residues. Here the CDR3 DNA reads TGTGCCAGCAGCAAAGGGGTCCTAGCAGATTACAATGAGCAGTTCTTC. Translating gives CASSKGVLADYNEQFF.

The chain employs TRBV2 and TRBJ2-5; D remains unclear. Germline V gene data show CDR1 as SNHLY and CDR2 as FYNNEI. This CDR3 contains 10 residues. The germline V and J ends were trimmed by 8 bases and 8 bases, with 9 bases remaining between them. The CDR3 spells CASGPQTQYF. The DNA of the CDR3 is TGTGCCAGCGGGCCCCAAACCCAGTACTTC.

The rearrangement joins TRBV10-3 to TRBJ2-3, with D maybe TRBD1 (5 bases). The CDR3 totals 15 residues. The germline gives CDR1 ENHRY, CDR2 SYGVKD. Trimming took off 3 bases at V and 0 bases at J, with 10 bases between the two ends. The CDR3 nucleotides read TGTGCCATCAGTGAAGGGGTTTTAAGCACAGATACGCAGTATTTT. Its translation is CAISEGVLSTDTQYF.

This chain connects TRBV6-9 to TRBJ2-5, with unresolved D. V gave up 6 bases and J gave up 3 bases, with 11 bases separating them. CDR3 length: 13 residues. CDR1 and CDR2 (germline): MNHGY, SVAAGI. The CDR3 coding sequence is TGTGCCAGCAGCTGCGCCCGGGAAGAGACCCAGTACTTC. Translating gives CASSCAREETQYF.

This clone was counted a few times. This rearrangement joins TRBV9 to TRBJ2-2; D perhaps matches TRBD2 (6 bases). The V end was cut by 0 bases, the J end by 6 bases, with 12 bases between. The CDR3 sequence is 15 residues long. Per the germline V gene, CDR1 is SGDLS and CDR2 is YYNGEE. Written as DNA, the CDR3 is TGTGCCAGCAGCGTAGTCGGAGGGTCGGCCGGGGAGCTGTTTTTT. Encoded protein: CASSVVGGSAGELFF.